These T cell receptor beta chains were read from a single sample in a study of T cell repertoires in cytomegalovirus infection. One entry per CDR3 protein, called by TCRdb with MiXCR from the reads. The table lists more than 400,000 distinct CDR3 sequences, about 26% of them singletons. Source material: PBMCs. The receptors were gathered from a human donor in good health (CMV status not recorded). Some clones in this sample may be carry-over from other donors' samples. The CDR3 runs from the conserved cysteine through the conserved F or W. A D gene is named only where the DNA matches it firmly. Size values are once, few and many counts, or a class for expanded clones, and some rows have none.

j_call cdr3_length clone_size d_call v_call cdr3_nt cdr3_aa
TRBJ1-5 14 - TRBD1 TRBV12-3/TRBV12-4 TGTGCCAGCAGTTTGTCCAGGGGGGATCAGCCCCAGCATTTT CASSLSRGDQPQHF
TRBJ1-2 17 many TRBD1 TRBV11-2 TGTGCCAGCAGCTTCCGGGACAGACACATCTCTAACTATGGCTACACCTTC CASSFRDRHISNYGYTF
TRBJ1-5 15 - TRBD1 TRBV27 TGTGCCAGCAACCCGCACAGGGGGAGCAATCAGCCCCAGCATTTT CASNPHRGSNQPQHF
TRBJ1-1 15 - - TRBV19 TGTGCCAGTAGTAGAAAGGACGGGGGGCTCACTGAAGCTTTCTTT CASSRKDGGLTEAFF
TRBJ1-1 13 - - TRBV20-1 TGCAGTGCTAGGGGCACAGAAAACACTGAAGCTTTCTTT CSARGTENTEAFF
TRBJ1-3 14 many TRBD1 TRBV7-2 TGTGCCAGCAGCAGTGGACAGGGGGGAAACACCATATATTTT CASSSGQGGNTIYF
TRBJ2-7 17 few TRBD2 TRBV20-1 TGCAGTGCTAGAGATCCTACTAGACTAGCGAACGTCTACGAGCAGTACTTC CSARDPTRLANVYEQYF
TRBJ2-7 15 few - TRBV6-5 TGTGCCAGCAGTCGCGAGGGGGATCTTACCTACGAGCAGTACTTC CASSREGDLTYEQYF
TRBJ2-5 12 few - TRBV11-2 TGTGCCAGCAGCTTAGATCGCAGGACCCAGTACTTC CASSLDRRTQYF
TRBJ2-7 16 few TRBD2 TRBV2 TGTGCCAGCCGTAATCTCGTAGCGGGAGTGGAGTACGAGCAGTACTTC CASRNLVAGVEYEQYF
TRBJ2-3 18 few TRBD2 TRBV7-6 TGTGCCAGCAGCTTTAGCGGGAGGGCAGCTGGGAGCACAGATACGCAGTATTTT CASSFSGRAAGSTDTQYF
TRBJ1-1 14 many - TRBV6-2/TRBV6-3 TGTGCCAGCAGTTACCGGGGCGGGAACACTGAAGCTTTCTTT CASSYRGGNTEAFF
TRBJ2-3 13 - - TRBV4-1 TGCGCCAGCAGCCAAGATTGGACAGATACGCAGTATTTT CASSQDWTDTQYF
TRBJ2-7 13 - TRBD2 TRBV29-1 TGCAGCGTTACCGGGACTAGCGGGAACGAGCAGTACTTC CSVTGTSGNEQYF
TRBJ2-1 11 few - TRBV2 TGTGCCAGCAATGCAGGGCTTGAGCAGTTCTTC CASNAGLEQFF
TRBJ1-2 13 few - TRBV5-4 TGTGCCAGCAGCCTAGTTGACAGCGATGGCTACACCTTC CASSLVDSDGYTF
TRBJ1-2 15 few TRBD1 TRBV5-5 TGTGCCAGCAGCACAGGGACAGGACGTAACTATGGCTACACCTTC CASSTGTGRNYGYTF
TRBJ1-1 14 - - TRBV4-1 TGCGCCAGCAGCCAACCCCCGGAGCCAGGACAAGCTTTCTTT CASSQPPEPGQAFF
TRBJ2-5 13 few TRBD2 TRBV10-3 TGTGCCGCCACGAGCGGGGGGGGAGAGACCCAGTACTTC CAATSGGGETQYF
TRBJ2-4 14 many TRBD2 TRBV28 TGTGCCAGCAGTTTAAACGGGAGGGCGGGCATTCAGTACTTC CASSLNGRAGIQYF
TRBJ2-1 16 few TRBD2 TRBV7-2 TGTGCCAGCAGCTTTGTAGCGGGAGGATCCTACAATGAGCAGTTCTTC CASSFVAGGSYNEQFF
TRBJ2-3 17 many - TRBV7-2 TGTGCCAGCAGCCCCGCTCCCCGTCGTCCATTGGCAGATACGCAGTATTTT CASSPAPRRPLADTQYF
TRBJ2-7 14 few TRBD1 TRBV6-2/TRBV6-3 TGTGCCAGCAGGCAACAGGGGGGACCCTACGAGCAGTACTTC CASRQQGGPYEQYF
TRBJ1-1 14 few - TRBV24-1 TGTGCCACCAGTGTCTCAGGTTCCAACACTGAAGCTTTCTTT CATSVSGSNTEAFF
TRBJ1-1 13 few TRBD1 TRBV10-2 TGCGCCAGCAGTGGACCCACAGGGGGTGAAGCTTTCTTT CASSGPTGGEAFF
TRBJ2-6 18 - - TRBV19 TGTGCCAGTAGTATCGACAGGACTTTTAGCTCTGGGGCCAACGTCCTGACTTTC CASSIDRTFSSGANVLTF
TRBJ1-2 19 - TRBD1 TRBV12-3/TRBV12-4 TGTGCCAGCAGTCCAGTCGCCCCGGGACAGAGGACCATAAACTATGGCTACACCTTC CASSPVAPGQRTINYGYTF
TRBJ1-1 12 few - TRBV10-3 TGTGCCATCAGTCTTCCACACACTGAAGCTTTCTTT CAISLPHTEAFF
TRBJ2-5 15 few TRBD1 TRBV4-1 TGCGCCAGCAGCCAAATCGGGGACAGTAAAGAGACCCAGTACTTC CASSQIGDSKETQYF
TRBJ2-6 17 - - TRBV19 TGTGCCAGTAGTATCCGGGGCGCCTCGCCTGGGGCCAACGTCCTGACTTTC CASSIRGASPGANVLTF
TRBJ2-5 16 - TRBD2 TRBV7-9 TGTGCCAGCAGTTCGCTAGCGGGAGGGTCGCGAGAGACCCAGTACTTC CASSSLAGGSRETQYF